This T cell receptor (beta chain) was found in a study of T-cell reconstitution after alpha-beta-depleted transplantation in children. Study results and caveats: Counts and diversity of T cells one year after transplant came mostly from newly produced T cells. Some patients' high day-60 TCRbeta diversity was attributed to recipient cells surviving conditioning.

Per the germline V gene, CDR1 is LNHNV and CDR2 is YYDKDF (reference sequence). The CDR3 spans 14 residues. Trimming removed 0 bases at V and 5 bases at J, with 8 bases between. With respect to this clonotype: Its antigen is undetermined.

The TCRbeta library was prepared with unique molecular identifiers. TCRdb used MiXCR to reprocess the PCR reads, holding one entry per CDR3 protein. The data contain about 900,000 distinct CDR3 sequences, roughly 29% of them singletons. The sequenced sample was PBMCs, mostly from graft donor cells, obtained 360 days after TCRalphabeta/CD19-depleted stem cell transplant. The rearrangement links TRBV15 to TRBJ1-5, with D unresolved. This sequence was found in a boy under three years old who had a stem cell transplant for SCID, so the T cells may come from the graft donor. In DNA, the CDR3 is TGTGCCACCAGCAGAGATGGGTTCGATCAGCCCCAGCATTTT. Encoded protein: CATSRDGFDQPQHF.